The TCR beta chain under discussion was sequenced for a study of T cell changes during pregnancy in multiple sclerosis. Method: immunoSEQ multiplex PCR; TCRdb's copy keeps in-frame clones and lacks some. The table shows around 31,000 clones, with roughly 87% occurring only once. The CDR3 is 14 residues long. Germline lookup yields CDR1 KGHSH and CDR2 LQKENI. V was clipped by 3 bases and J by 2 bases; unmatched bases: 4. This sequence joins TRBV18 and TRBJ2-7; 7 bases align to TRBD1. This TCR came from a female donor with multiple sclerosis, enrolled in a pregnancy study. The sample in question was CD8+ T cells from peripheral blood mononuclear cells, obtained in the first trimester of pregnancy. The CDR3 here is CASSPEGGTYEQYF. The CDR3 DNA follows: TGTGCCAGCTCACCGGAAGGGGGCACCTACGAGCAGTACTTC.